These T cell receptor beta chains were read from a single sample in a study of T cell responses to AZD1222 COVID-19 vaccine. Data came from immunoSEQ multiplex PCR; TCRdb stores just in-frame clones and leaves some out. The sample lists approximately 150,000 clones; approximately 90% were seen once. This specimen consisted of peripheral blood, obtained on day 0 of MenACWY control vaccination. The receptors stem from an adult in good health. Each CDR3 is given with its conserved first and last residue. The order of the fields is V gene, CDR3 length, J gene, clone size, D gene, CDR3 protein, CDR3 DNA. D genes are given only for firm matches. Clone size appears in some rows only: once, few, many, or a class for an expanded clone.

TRBV7-2,14,TRBJ1-4,-,-,CASSLQRANEKLFF,TGTGCCAGCAGCCTACAGAGAGCAAATGAAAAACTGTTTTTT
TRBV6-1,17,TRBJ2-1,few,-,CASSEAGRGRPYNEQFF,TGTGCCAGCAGTGAAGCGGGTCGGGGACGGCCATACAATGAGCAGTTCTTC
TRBV5-1,13,TRBJ2-7,-,-,CASSLFLGSEQYF,TGCGCCAGCAGCTTATTTTTGGGCTCCGAGCAGTACTTC
TRBV19,14,TRBJ2-1,-,-,CASSIRRGYNEQFF,TGTGCCAGTAGTATCAGGCGGGGTTACAATGAGCAGTTCTTC
TRBV6-5,13,TRBJ2-2,-,-,CASSYDSLGELFF,TGTGCCAGCAGTTACGACAGTCTCGGGGAGCTGTTTTTT
TRBV5-5,17,TRBJ2-7,-,-,CASSLATDRGGINEQYF,TGTGCCAGCAGCTTGGCCACGGACCGGGGAGGCATCAACGAGCAGTACTTC
TRBV28,16,TRBJ1-5,-,-,CASSFHQGMGNQPQHF,TGTGCCAGCAGTTTTCACCAGGGAATGGGCAATCAGCCCCAGCATTTT
TRBV10-3,15,TRBJ1-1,-,TRBD1,CAINGGQGSNTEAFF,TGTGCCATCAACGGGGGACAGGGAAGTAACACTGAAGCTTTCTTT
TRBV6-4,16,TRBJ2-1,-,-,CASSATGLGKNNEQFF,TGTGCCAGCAGTGCAACGGGACTTGGCAAAAACAATGAGCAGTTCTTC
TRBV30,13,TRBJ1-5,-,-,CAWSIYSNQPQHF,TGTGCCTGGAGTATTTATAGCAATCAGCCCCAGCATTTT
TRBV7-3,15,TRBJ1-1,-,-,CASSLSGGGATEAFF,TGTGCCAGCAGCCTCTCCGGTGGAGGGGCCACTGAAGCTTTCTTT
TRBV28,15,TRBJ2-2,-,-,CASSRDLHDSGELFF,TGTGCCAGCAGCCGGGACCTTCACGATTCCGGGGAGCTGTTTTTT
TRBV5-1,15,TRBJ2-6,-,-,CASSLGWAGANVLTF,TGCGCCAGCAGCTTGGGCTGGGCTGGGGCCAACGTCCTGACTTTC
TRBV5-6,13,TRBJ1-1,-,-,CASSLAANTEAFF,TGTGCCAGCAGCTTGGCCGCGAACACTGAAGCTTTCTTT
TRBV30,16,TRBJ2-3,-,-,CAWSLIGGGGTDTQYF,TGTGCCTGGAGTTTGATTGGGGGAGGCGGCACAGATACGCAGTATTTT
TRBV7-9,12,TRBJ1-2,-,-,CASSPSFSGYTF,TGTGCCAGCAGCCCCTCCTTTTCCGGCTACACCTTC
TRBV24-1,21,TRBJ2-1,-,TRBD2,CATSDTLGRQPSGVSYNEQFF,TGTGCCACCAGTGATACTCTCGGACGGCAGCCTAGCGGGGTCTCCTACAATGAGCAGTTCTTC
TRBV7-2,16,TRBJ1-4,-,TRBD1,CASSSGRTGLHEKLFF,TGTGCCAGCAGCTCGGGCCGGACAGGGCTCCATGAAAAACTGTTTTTT
TRBV19,14,TRBJ1-2,once,-,CASSTRQAPKGYTF,TGTGCCAGTAGTACTCGACAGGCCCCCAAAGGCTACACCTTC
TRBV19,14,TRBJ1-4,-,-,CASRKDPRGGELFF,TGTGCCAGTAGGAAGGATCCCAGGGGCGGTGAACTGTTTTTT
TRBV11-3,16,TRBJ2-3,-,-,CASSLAGESNTDTQYF,TGTGCCAGCAGCTTAGCGGGGGAGTCCAACACAGATACGCAGTATTTT
TRBV6-5,14,TRBJ1-5,-,-,CASNPTGSNQPQHF,TGTGCCAGCAATCCGACGGGCAGCAATCAGCCCCAGCATTTT
TRBV27,17,TRBJ2-1,-,-,CASSSLVGPQIYNEQFF,TGTGCCAGCAGTTCCCTAGTAGGGCCCCAAATCTACAATGAGCAGTTCTTC
TRBV19,16,TRBJ2-4,-,-,CASSIMAGLAKNIQYF,TGTGCCAGTAGTATAATGGCAGGGCTAGCCAAAAACATTCAGTACTTC
TRBV28,15,TRBJ1-2,-,-,CASFPRDGTFYGYTF,TGTGCCAGCTTCCCCCGGGACGGGACCTTCTATGGCTACACCTTC
TRBV19,13,TRBJ1-5,once,-,CASSSPFGQPQHF,TGTGCCAGTAGTTCCCCCTTTGGACAGCCCCAGCATTTT
TRBV5-1,19,TRBJ2-2,-,-,CASSLAGAGGVEVRGELFF,TGCGCCAGCAGCTTGGCGGGGGCCGGGGGCGTGGAGGTGCGAGGGGAGCTGTTTTTT
TRBV19,15,TRBJ1-1,few,-,CASSDSRTLNTEAFF,TGTGCCAGTAGTGATTCCAGGACGCTTAACACTGAAGCTTTCTTT
TRBV28,15,TRBJ1-5,-,TRBD1,CASSHGGQGALAQHF,TGTGCCAGCTCCCATGGGGGACAGGGGGCACTGGCCCAGCATTTT
TRBV5-1,14,TRBJ2-5,-,-,CASSFQAAQETQYF,TGCGCCAGCAGCTTCCAAGCGGCCCAAGAGACCCAGTACTTC
TRBV28,15,TRBJ2-2,-,TRBD2,CASGSLGGSNGELFF,TGTGCCAGCGGGTCCCTGGGCGGGAGTAACGGGGAGCTGTTTTTT
TRBV9,16,TRBJ1-2,-,-,CASSPSSSRLNYGYTF,TGTGCCAGCAGCCCGAGCAGCAGCCGCCTAAACTATGGCTACACCTTC
TRBV9,13,TRBJ1-2,-,-,CASSVDPFYGYTF,TGTGCCAGCAGCGTAGACCCCTTCTATGGCTACACCTTC
TRBV30,13,TRBJ1-5,-,TRBD1,CAWSLQGNQPQHF,TGTGCCTGGAGTTTACAGGGGAATCAGCCCCAGCATTTT
TRBV27,13,TRBJ1-4,-,-,CASSFGGMEKLFF,TGTGCCAGCAGTTTTGGGGGAATGGAAAAACTGTTTTTT
TRBV2,11,TRBJ1-5,-,-,CASSEDSAQHF,TGTGCCAGCAGTGAAGACTCGGCCCAGCATTTT
TRBV27,12,TRBJ1-4,-,-,CASSFSGEKLFF,TGTGCCAGCAGTTTCAGTGGAGAAAAACTGTTTTTT
TRBV7-3,17,TRBJ2-3,-,TRBD2,CASSPEGLAGVADTQYF,TGTGCCAGCAGCCCCGAGGGACTAGCGGGAGTAGCAGATACGCAGTATTTT
TRBV15,15,TRBJ2-3,-,TRBD1,CATSTDRGLLGTQYF,TGTGCCACCAGCACGGACAGGGGCCTTTTGGGTACGCAGTATTTT
TRBV28,16,TRBJ2-7,-,TRBD1,CASISFGQGRGYEQYF,TGTGCCAGCATTTCCTTCGGACAGGGAAGGGGTTACGAGCAGTACTTC
TRBV30,14,TRBJ2-5,-,TRBD2,CACRRARERETQYF,TGTGCCTGCCGTCGGGCGCGGGAGCGGGAGACCCAGTACTTC
TRBV7-3,16,TRBJ2-2,once,TRBD2,CASSPRTSGSFGELFF,TGTGCCAGCAGCCCCCGGACTAGCGGGAGTTTTGGGGAGCTGTTTTTT
TRBV24-1,14,TRBJ1-2,-,-,CATSDLHRGVGYTF,TGTGCCACCAGTGATTTGCATCGTGGTGTTGGCTACACCTTC
TRBV6-4,13,TRBJ1-1,-,-,CASSEWRGTEAFF,TGTGCCAGCAGTGAGTGGCGCGGCACTGAAGCTTTCTTT
TRBV13,14,TRBJ2-2,-,-,CASSFPTSPGELFF,TGTGCCAGCAGCTTCCCCACTAGTCCCGGGGAGCTGTTTTTT
TRBV7-9,16,TRBJ1-2,-,-,CASSRSGQPDRDGYTF,TGTGCCAGCAGCCGTTCCGGACAGCCGGATCGGGACGGCTACACCTTC
TRBV14,15,TRBJ2-7,few,TRBD1,CASSRGQGRHYEQYF,TGTGCCAGCAGCCGTGGACAGGGGCGCCACTACGAGCAGTACTTC
TRBV5-1,15,TRBJ1-1,-,-,CASSLNRPANTEAFF,TGCGCCAGCAGCTTGAACAGGCCTGCAAACACTGAAGCTTTCTTT
TRBV19,14,TRBJ2-1,-,-,CASSILVTVNEQFF,TGTGCCAGTAGTATTCTAGTCACGGTCAATGAGCAGTTCTTC
TRBV11-2,15,TRBJ1-3,-,TRBD1,CASSLRQGGGNTIYF,TGTGCCAGCAGCTTACGGCAGGGGGGAGGAAACACCATATATTTT
TRBV3-1/TRBV3-2,12,TRBJ2-7,-,-,CASSQKVGTSVF,TGTGCCAGCAGCCAAAAAGTTGGGACTTCCGTCTTC
TRBV30,16,TRBJ1-2,-,-,CAWSVVYPGEDYGYTF,TGTGCCTGGAGTGTAGTATATCCAGGGGAGGACTATGGCTACACCTTC
TRBV9,15,TRBJ2-1,-,-,CASSVQSSSYNEQFF,TGTGCCAGCAGCGTTCAATCGAGCTCCTACAATGAGCAGTTCTTC
TRBV18,15,TRBJ1-1,-,TRBD1,CASSQTQGELTEAFF,TGTGCCAGCTCACAGACCCAGGGGGAGCTCACTGAAGCTTTCTTT
TRBV2,16,TRBJ2-2,-,-,CASSERQPSNTGELFF,TGTGCCAGCAGTGAGAGACAGCCTTCGAACACCGGGGAGCTGTTTTTT
TRBV5-5,13,TRBJ2-5,once,-,CASSLSGGETQYF,TGTGCCAGCAGCTTATCGGGGGGCGAGACCCAGTACTTC
TRBV10-3,17,TRBJ2-1,-,TRBD2,CAISESGLAGALNEQFF,TGTGCCATCAGTGAGTCGGGGCTAGCGGGAGCCCTGAATGAGCAGTTCTTC
TRBV19,14,TRBJ1-5,-,-,CASSTDPPGQPQHF,TGTGCCAGTAGTACGGACCCGCCCGGTCAGCCCCAGCATTTT
TRBV5-5,17,TRBJ2-3,-,-,CASSLGSAPLGTDTQYF,TGTGCCAGCAGTCTCGGGTCGGCACCCTTAGGGACAGATACGCAGTATTTT